A selection of T cell receptor beta chains follows, all from one sample in a study of blood T cell repertoires in COVID-19. Here immunoSEQ multiplex PCR was the method, and the copy in TCRdb shows in-frame clones only, minus some. The data hold some 41,000 clones, with approximately 83% observed a single time. Sequencing input: peripheral blood. The receptors here all came from an older man in a cohort sampled during active COVID-19. CDR3s leave out the opening cysteine and the closing phenylalanine or tryptophan. Each record gives: V gene, clone size, CDR3 protein. Rows may omit the clone size; those that give it use once, few, many or a size class.

>TRBV9|once
ASSQGLSTEAF
>TRBV11-2|.
ASSLFREGYNEQF
>TRBV7-6|.
ASSFSGASDTQY
>TRBV6-2/TRBV6-3|.
ASSRGGGYGQPQH
>TRBV24-1|.
ATSDAAAGVSDEQF
>TRBV19|.
ASSTFRGQGSTDTQY
>TRBV5-1|few
ASSLGPGSNQPQH
>TRBV28|.
ASSKRAYEQY
>TRBV27|.
ASSISGTSSYEQY
>TRBV10-3|once
ATGQGTSGRNYEQY
>TRBV28|.
ASSPREAYGYT
>TRBV19|.
ASSIGGARGYRKSFNGQF
>TRBV7-2|.
ASSGGVEETQY
>TRBV27|.
ASSSGQVDNSPLH
>TRBV28|.
ASSLNRGGITEAF
>TRBV4-3|.
ASSRTSGGREQF
>TRBV7-3|.
ASSRDGLSTDTQY
>TRBV6-5|.
ASSLSGSSYNEQF
>TRBV3-1/TRBV3-2|.
ASSQDGLAHYNEQF
>TRBV29-1|.
SASFPLQGRSTEAF
>TRBV4-1|.
ASSQQGGAGLDTQY
>TRBV5-1|.
ASSPGTAGELF
>TRBV4-1|.
ASRRTGDTDTQY
>TRBV6-2/TRBV6-3|.
ASSYSRGGYT
>TRBV29-1|.
SVVTGGGNQPQH
>TRBV19|.
ASSIGRSTPTYEQY
>TRBV5-1|.
ASSLVAGDTEAF
>TRBV6-1|.
ASSEAYVRQGTNTQY
>TRBV2|.
ASSESPGRETQY
>TRBV24-1|.
ATSGGGNGYT
>TRBV7-2|.
ASSLWDRGLAGELF
>TRBV7-8|once
ASSPHGTGSSYNSPLH
>TRBV10-2|few
ASRGGRTEY
>TRBV2|.
ASCPGTRGSYNEQF
>TRBV18|.
ASSPAAYNSPLH
>TRBV5-1|.
ASSPDFSGANVLT
>TRBV7-6|.
ASSPQVKRAVDEQY
>TRBV5-1|few
ASSTDRGQTEAF
>TRBV28|few
ASSRGQLSGANVLT
>TRBV25-1|few
ASSESGRDVYGYT
>TRBV5-4|few
ASSLSLAGGAYEQY
>TRBV25-1|.
ASSYGLAGPDTQY
>TRBV2|.
ASTDRDPYYGYT
>TRBV6-2/TRBV6-3|once
ASSYPASATYNEQF
>TRBV7-2|once
ASSFQGTGEQY
>TRBV7-7|.
ASSLRAGTNTGELF
>TRBV6-1|once
ASSDSGTGSGYEQY
>TRBV5-1|.
ASSWTGLAGRNEQF
>TRBV18|.
ASSPAGTLLYGYT
>TRBV7-9|.
ASSPTGGGNTIY
>TRBV19|few
ASTMGGLQPQH
>TRBV5-1|once
ASSPTGRGLYNEQF